This is a list of T cell receptor beta chains from one sample in a study of T cell responses to AZD1222 COVID-19 vaccine. Measured with immunoSEQ multiplex PCR; TCRdb has only the in-frame clones, and not every one. Here the sample spans about 150,000 clones, about 93% being singletons. The specimen was peripheral blood, collected on day 0 of AZD1222 vaccination. These receptor sequences come from an adult in good health. The CDR3 runs from the conserved cysteine through the conserved F or W. The order of the fields is J gene, D gene, V gene, clone size, CDR3 protein, CDR3 DNA. D genes are given only for firm matches. The listing skips clone size in some rows; elsewhere it reads once, few, many or a size class.

>TRBJ1-1|.|TRBV9|.
CASSVVQANTEAFF
TGTGCCAGCAGCGTAGTTCAGGCGAACACTGAAGCTTTCTTT
>TRBJ2-2|.|TRBV19|once
CASSMGPNTGELFF
TGTGCCAGTAGTATGGGCCCGAACACCGGGGAGCTGTTTTTT
>TRBJ1-6|TRBD1|TRBV14|.
CASSQSGQGAYNSPLHF
TGTGCCAGCAGCCAATCTGGACAGGGGGCTTATAATTCACCCCTCCACTTT
>TRBJ2-2|TRBD2|TRBV28|.
CASGWGGTGELFF
TGTGCCAGCGGATGGGGGGGCACCGGGGAGCTGTTTTTT
>TRBJ2-7|.|TRBV14|.
CASSQGEGATGDEQYF
TGTGCCAGCAGCCAAGGGGAAGGGGCCACCGGGGACGAGCAGTACTTC
>TRBJ1-6|.|TRBV11-2|.
CASSLVNYNSPLHF
TGTGCCAGCAGCTTGGTGAACTATAATTCACCCCTCCACTTT
>TRBJ2-7|.|TRBV6-2/TRBV6-3|.
CASSYGRDEQYF
TGTGCCAGCAGTTACGGTCGGGACGAGCAGTACTTC
>TRBJ2-1|TRBD2|TRBV6-6|.
CASRRNVLAGGTEFF
TGTGCCAGCAGACGAAACGTTCTAGCGGGAGGAACTGAGTTCTTC
>TRBJ2-7|.|TRBV19|.
CASSFSIQEGYEQYF
TGTGCCAGTAGTTTCTCCATACAAGAGGGCTACGAGCAGTACTTC
>TRBJ1-4|TRBD1|TRBV28|.
CASSSPGTGFEKLFF
TGTGCCAGCAGTTCCCCTGGGACAGGGTTCGAAAAACTGTTTTTT
>TRBJ2-3|.|TRBV19|.
CASSPRQTSRHTDTQYF
TGTGCCAGTAGTCCCCGCCAGACGAGCCGACACACAGATACGCAGTATTTT
>TRBJ2-5|.|TRBV2|.
CASREPIQETQYF
TGTGCCAGCAGAGAACCTATCCAAGAGACCCAGTACTTC
>TRBJ1-5|.|TRBV7-6|.
CASSLVEGQANQPQHF
TGTGCCAGCAGCTTAGTCGAGGGGCAGGCCAATCAGCCCCAGCATTTT
>TRBJ2-7|TRBD1|TRBV28|.
CASEQGASYEQYF
TGTGCCAGCGAACAGGGGGCCTCCTACGAGCAGTACTTC
>TRBJ2-2|.|TRBV6-5|.
CASSSSGNTGELFF
TGTGCCAGCAGTTCGAGCGGGAACACCGGGGAGCTGTTTTTT
>TRBJ2-7|TRBD1|TRBV10-3|.
CAIGEQGVHEQYF
TGTGCCATCGGGGAACAGGGGGTCCACGAGCAGTACTTC
>TRBJ2-7|.|TRBV18|.
CASSRDRGLGEQYF
TGTGCCAGCTCACGGGACCGGGGCTTAGGGGAGCAGTACTTC
>TRBJ1-2|TRBD1|TRBV19|.
CASSIRTGDNYGYTF
TGTGCCAGTAGTATCCGGACAGGGGATAACTATGGCTACACCTTC
>TRBJ1-5|.|TRBV2|once
CASSEDSSYQPQHF
TGTGCCAGCAGTGAAGACAGCTCCTATCAGCCCCAGCATTTT
>TRBJ1-5|.|TRBV28|.
CASSLRAEINQPQHF
TGTGCCAGCAGTTTAAGAGCGGAAATCAATCAGCCCCAGCATTTT
>TRBJ1-3|.|TRBV25-1|.
CASTGPRGNTIYF
TGTGCCAGCACGGGACCGAGAGGGAACACCATATATTTT
>TRBJ1-2|.|TRBV6-5|.
CASTAYGTNYGYTF
TGTGCCAGCACGGCGTACGGAACTAACTATGGCTACACCTTC
>TRBJ1-1|.|TRBV7-9|.
CASSLAQGSEAFF
TGTGCCAGCAGCTTAGCGCAGGGCAGTGAAGCTTTCTTT
>TRBJ1-2|.|TRBV18|.
CASSPRGGGNYGYTF
TGTGCCAGCTCACCACGAGGGGGTGGCAACTATGGCTACACCTTC
>TRBJ1-4|.|TRBV4-3|.
CASSPTRTDEKLFF
TGCGCCAGCAGCCCGACCCGGACCGACGAAAAACTGTTTTTT
>TRBJ1-2|.|TRBV28|.
CASSFSESGYTF
TGTGCCAGCAGTTTTAGCGAAAGCGGCTACACCTTC
>TRBJ2-7|.|TRBV7-9|.
CASSLAYGSSYEQYF
TGTGCCAGCAGCTTAGCGTACGGGAGCTCCTACGAGCAGTACTTC